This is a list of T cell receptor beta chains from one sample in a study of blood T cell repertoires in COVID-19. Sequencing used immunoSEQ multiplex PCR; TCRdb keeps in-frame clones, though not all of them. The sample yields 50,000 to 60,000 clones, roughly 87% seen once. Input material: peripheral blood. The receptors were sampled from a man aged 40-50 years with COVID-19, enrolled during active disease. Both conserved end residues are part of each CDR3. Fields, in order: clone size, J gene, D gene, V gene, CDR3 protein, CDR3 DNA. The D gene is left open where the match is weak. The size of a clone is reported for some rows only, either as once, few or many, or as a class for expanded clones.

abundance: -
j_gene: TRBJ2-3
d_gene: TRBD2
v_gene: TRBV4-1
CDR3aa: CASSRLASGFTDTQYF
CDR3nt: TGCGCCAGCAGCCGCCTCGCTAGCGGGTTCACAGATACGCAGTATTTT

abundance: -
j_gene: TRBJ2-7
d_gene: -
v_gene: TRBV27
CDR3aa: CASIFSGRRLVEQYF
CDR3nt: TGTGCCAGCATTTTTTCGGGCAGGAGGCTGGTCGAGCAGTACTTC

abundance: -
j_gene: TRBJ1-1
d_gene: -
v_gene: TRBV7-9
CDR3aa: CASSFWGRSTEAFF
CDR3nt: TGTGCCAGCAGCTTTTGGGGGCGTTCCACTGAAGCTTTCTTT

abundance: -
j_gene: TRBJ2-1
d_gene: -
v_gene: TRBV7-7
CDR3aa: CASSSGQGGGDEQFF
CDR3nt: TGTGCTAGCAGCTCAGGTCAGGGAGGAGGTGATGAGCAGTTCTTC

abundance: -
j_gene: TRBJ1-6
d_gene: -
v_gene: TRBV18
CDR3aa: CASSPLGRAKSSYNSPLHF
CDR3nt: TGTGCCAGCTCACCACTAGGCAGGGCTAAGAGCTCCTATAATTCACCCCTCCACTTT

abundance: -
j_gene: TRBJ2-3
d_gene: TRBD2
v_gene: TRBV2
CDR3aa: CASSERSGGFTDTQYF
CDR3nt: TGTGCCAGCAGTGAAAGAAGCGGGGGGTTTACAGATACGCAGTATTTT

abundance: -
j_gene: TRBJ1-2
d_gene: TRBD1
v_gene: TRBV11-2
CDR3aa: CASSPLGQGLVGGYTF
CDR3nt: TGTGCCAGCAGCCCCCTAGGACAGGGCCTTGTCGGTGGCTACACCTTC

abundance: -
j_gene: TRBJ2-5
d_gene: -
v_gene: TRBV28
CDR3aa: CASSLPQGAVGIETQYF
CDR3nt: TGTGCCAGCAGTTTGCCACAGGGCGCGGTGGGCATAGAGACCCAGTACTTC

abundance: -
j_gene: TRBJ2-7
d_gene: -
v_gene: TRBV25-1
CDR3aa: CASTSRQTSYEQYF
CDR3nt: TGTGCCAGCACCAGTAGACAGACCTCCTACGAGCAGTACTTC

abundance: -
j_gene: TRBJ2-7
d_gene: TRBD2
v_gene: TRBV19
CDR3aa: CASSTRGVAGLSYEQYF
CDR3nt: TGTGCCAGTAGTACCCGAGGGGTAGCGGGGCTTTCGTACGAGCAGTACTTC

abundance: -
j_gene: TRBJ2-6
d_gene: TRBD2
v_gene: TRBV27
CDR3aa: CASSSTSGASGANVLTF
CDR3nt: TGTGCCAGCAGCTCGACTAGCGGGGCCTCTGGGGCCAACGTCCTGACTTTC

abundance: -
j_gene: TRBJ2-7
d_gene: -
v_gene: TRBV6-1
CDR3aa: CASSEAAGTPYEQYF
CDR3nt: TGTGCCAGCAGTGAAGCGGCGGGGACCCCCTACGAGCAGTACTTC

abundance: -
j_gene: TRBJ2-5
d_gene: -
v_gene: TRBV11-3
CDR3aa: CASSLAEETQYF
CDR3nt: TGTGCCAGCAGCTTAGCTGAAGAGACCCAGTACTTC

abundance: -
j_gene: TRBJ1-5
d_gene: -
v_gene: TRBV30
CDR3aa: CAWSGGYNQPQHF
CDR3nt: TGTGCCTGGAGTGGAGGGTACAATCAGCCCCAGCATTTT

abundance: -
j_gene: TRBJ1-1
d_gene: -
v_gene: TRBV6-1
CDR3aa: CASSEQDSLNTEAFF
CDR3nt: TGTGCCAGCAGTGAACAAGACAGCCTGAACACTGAAGCTTTCTTT

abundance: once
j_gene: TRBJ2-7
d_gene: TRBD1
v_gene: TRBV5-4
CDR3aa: CASSWDRAGAYEQYF
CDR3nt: TGTGCCAGCAGCTGGGACAGGGCCGGGGCATACGAGCAGTACTTC

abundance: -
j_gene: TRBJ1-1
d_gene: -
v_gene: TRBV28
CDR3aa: CASSFGQNTEAFF
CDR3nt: TGTGCCAGCAGTTTTGGACAGAACACTGAAGCTTTCTTT

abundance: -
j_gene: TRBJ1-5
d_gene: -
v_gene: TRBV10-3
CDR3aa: CAISPTDRNQPQHF
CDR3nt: TGTGCCATCAGCCCCACAGATAGGAATCAGCCCCAGCATTTT

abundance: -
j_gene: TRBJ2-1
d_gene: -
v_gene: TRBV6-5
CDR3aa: CASSGGATYNEQFF
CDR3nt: TGTGCCAGCAGCGGGGGAGCAACATACAATGAGCAGTTCTTC

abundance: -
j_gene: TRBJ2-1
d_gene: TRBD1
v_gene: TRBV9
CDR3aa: CASSVGTARGNEQFF
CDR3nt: TGTGCCAGCAGCGTGGGGACAGCTAGGGGCAATGAGCAGTTCTTC

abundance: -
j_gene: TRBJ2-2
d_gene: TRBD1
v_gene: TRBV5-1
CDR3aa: CASSSGQGAGELFF
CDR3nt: TGCGCCAGCAGCAGCGGACAGGGAGCCGGGGAGCTGTTTTTT

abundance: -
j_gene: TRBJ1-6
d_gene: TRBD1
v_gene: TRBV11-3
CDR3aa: CASSLGDRGLNSPLHF
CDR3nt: TGTGCCAGCAGCTTGGGGGACAGGGGATTGAATTCACCCCTCCACTTT

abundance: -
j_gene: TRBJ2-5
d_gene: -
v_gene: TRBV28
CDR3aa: CASTQSLEPGETQYF
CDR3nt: TGTGCCAGCACCCAAAGTTTAGAGCCAGGGGAGACCCAGTACTTC

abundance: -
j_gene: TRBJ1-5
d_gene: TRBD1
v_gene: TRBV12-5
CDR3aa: CASGLDYRTGESDGNQPQHF
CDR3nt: TGTGCTAGTGGTTTAGATTACAGGACAGGGGAGAGCGACGGCAATCAGCCCCAGCATTTT

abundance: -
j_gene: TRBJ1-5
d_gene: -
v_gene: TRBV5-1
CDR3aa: CASSPGGTNSNQPQHF
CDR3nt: TGCGCCAGCAGCCCCGGGGGGACTAATAGCAATCAGCCCCAGCATTTT

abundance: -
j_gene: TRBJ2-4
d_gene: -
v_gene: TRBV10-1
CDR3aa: CASSENLGIQYF
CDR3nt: TGCGCCAGCAGTGAGAACCTAGGCATTCAGTACTTC

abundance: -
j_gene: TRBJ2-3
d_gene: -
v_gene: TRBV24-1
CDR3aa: CATSDLRGTTDTQYF
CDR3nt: TGTGCCACCAGTGATTTGAGAGGAACCACAGATACGCAGTATTTT

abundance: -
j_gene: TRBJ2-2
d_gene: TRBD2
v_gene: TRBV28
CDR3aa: CASNLSGGAPGELFF
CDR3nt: TGTGCCAGCAACCTTAGCGGGGGGGCTCCCGGGGAGCTGTTTTTT

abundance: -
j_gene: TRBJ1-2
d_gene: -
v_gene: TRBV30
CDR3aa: CAWSEKKRGVFKDYTF
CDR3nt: TGTGCCTGGAGTGAGAAAAAAAGAGGAGTGTTTAAGGACTACACCTTC

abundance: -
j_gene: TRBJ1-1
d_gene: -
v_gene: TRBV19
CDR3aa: CASSTYRAPNTEAFF
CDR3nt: TGTGCCAGTAGTACATACAGGGCCCCGAACACTGAAGCTTTCTTT

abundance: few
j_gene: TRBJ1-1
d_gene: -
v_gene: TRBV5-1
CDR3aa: CASLPGDRGMNTEAFF
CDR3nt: TGCGCCAGCCTTCCAGGGGATAGAGGGATGAACACTGAAGCTTTCTTT

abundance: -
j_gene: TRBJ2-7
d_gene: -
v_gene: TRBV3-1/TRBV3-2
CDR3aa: CASSRAGQSSYEQYF
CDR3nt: TGTGCCAGCAGCCGAGCGGGCCAGAGCTCCTACGAGCAGTACTTC

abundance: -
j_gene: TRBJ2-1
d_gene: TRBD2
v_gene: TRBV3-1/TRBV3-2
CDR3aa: CASSHNSGTTGYNEQFF
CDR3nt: TGTGCCAGCAGCCATAATTCTGGGACTACGGGCTACAATGAGCAGTTCTTC

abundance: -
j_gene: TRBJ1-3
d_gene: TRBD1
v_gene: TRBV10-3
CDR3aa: CAISEQGASSGNTIYF
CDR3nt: TGTGCCATCAGTGAGCAGGGGGCCTCCTCTGGAAACACCATATATTTT

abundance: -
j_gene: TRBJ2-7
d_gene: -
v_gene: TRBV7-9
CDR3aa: CASSRDGGWEQYF
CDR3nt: TGTGCCAGCAGCCGAGACGGGGGTTGGGAGCAGTACTTC

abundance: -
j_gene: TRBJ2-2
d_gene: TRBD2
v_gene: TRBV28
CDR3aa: CASMGTSGVVGELFF
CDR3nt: TGTGCCAGCATGGGGACTAGCGGGGTTGTCGGGGAGCTGTTTTTT

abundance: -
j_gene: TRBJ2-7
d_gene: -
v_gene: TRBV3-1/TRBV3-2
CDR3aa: CASSQEDSSSSSYEQYF
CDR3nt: TGTGCCAGCAGCCAAGAGGACAGTTCTTCTAGCTCCTACGAGCAGTACTTC

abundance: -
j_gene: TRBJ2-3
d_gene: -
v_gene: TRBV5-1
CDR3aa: CASSLAAERTDTQYF
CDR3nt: TGCGCCAGCAGCTTGGCCGCGGAGAGGACAGATACGCAGTATTTT

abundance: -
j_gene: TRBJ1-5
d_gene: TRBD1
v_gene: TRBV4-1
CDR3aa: CASSQEGTGPYAQPQHF
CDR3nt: TGCGCCAGCAGCCAAGAGGGGACAGGTCCCTATGCTCAGCCCCAGCATTTT

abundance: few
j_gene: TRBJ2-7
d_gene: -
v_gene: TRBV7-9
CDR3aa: CASSPRTDYEQYF
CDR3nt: TGTGCCAGCAGCCCAAGGACTGACTACGAGCAGTACTTC

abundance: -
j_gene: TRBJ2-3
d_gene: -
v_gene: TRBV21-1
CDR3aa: CASSRQGGDTQYF
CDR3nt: TGTGCCAGCAGCAGGCAGGGAGGAGATACGCAGTATTTT

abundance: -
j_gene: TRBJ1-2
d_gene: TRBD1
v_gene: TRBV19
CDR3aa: CATRDRGRGYTF
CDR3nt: TGTGCCACTCGGGACAGGGGACGAGGCTACACCTTC

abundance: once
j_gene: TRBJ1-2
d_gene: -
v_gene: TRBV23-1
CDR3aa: CASSRGPSLYGYTF
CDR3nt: TGCGCCAGCAGTCGAGGGCCTTCCCTCTATGGCTACACCTTC

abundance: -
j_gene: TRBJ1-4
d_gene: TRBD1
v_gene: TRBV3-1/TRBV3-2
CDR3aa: CASSLGTGGTYFTNEKLFF
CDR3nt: TGTGCCAGCAGCCTTGGGACAGGCGGCACTTACTTTACTAATGAAAAACTGTTTTTT

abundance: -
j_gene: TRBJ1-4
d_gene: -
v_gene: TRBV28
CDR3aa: CASRTRGPNEKLFF
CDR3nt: TGTGCCAGCAGAACCAGGGGCCCAAATGAAAAACTGTTTTTT

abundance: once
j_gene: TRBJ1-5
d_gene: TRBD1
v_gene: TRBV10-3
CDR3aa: CAISEPGQGSQPQHF
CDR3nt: TGTGCCATCAGTGAGCCGGGACAGGGAAGCCAGCCCCAGCATTTT

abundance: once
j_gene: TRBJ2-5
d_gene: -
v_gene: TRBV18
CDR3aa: CASSPPGGQQETQYF
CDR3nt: TGTGCCAGCTCACCACCAGGAGGACAGCAAGAGACCCAGTACTTC

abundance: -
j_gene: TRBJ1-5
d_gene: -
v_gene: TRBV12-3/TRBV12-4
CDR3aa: CASSTFLQPQHF
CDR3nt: TGTGCCAGCAGCACATTCCTGCAGCCCCAGCATTTT

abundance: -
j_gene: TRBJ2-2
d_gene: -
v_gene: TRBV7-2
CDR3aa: CASSQVGGGNTGELFF
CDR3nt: TGTGCCAGCAGCCAGGTTGGGGGCGGGAACACCGGGGAGCTGTTTTTT

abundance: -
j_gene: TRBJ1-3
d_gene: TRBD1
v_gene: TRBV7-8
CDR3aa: CASSLGQGAAGNTIYF
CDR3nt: TGTGCCAGCAGCTTAGGGCAGGGGGCGGCTGGAAACACCATATATTTT

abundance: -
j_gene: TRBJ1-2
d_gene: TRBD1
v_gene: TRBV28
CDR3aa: CASGGTGPNYGYTF
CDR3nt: TGTGCCAGCGGGGGGACAGGACCTAACTATGGCTACACCTTC

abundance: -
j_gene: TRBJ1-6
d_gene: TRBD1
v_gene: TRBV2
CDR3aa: CATRDRANSPLHF
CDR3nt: TGTGCCACGCGAGACAGGGCTAATTCACCCCTCCACTTT

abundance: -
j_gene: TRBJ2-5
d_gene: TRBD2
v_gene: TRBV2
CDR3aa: CASGPGLASETQYF
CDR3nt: TGTGCCAGCGGGCCGGGACTAGCTTCCGAGACCCAGTACTTC

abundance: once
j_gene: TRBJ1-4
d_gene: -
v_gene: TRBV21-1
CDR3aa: CASRSVRGTVPNEKLFF
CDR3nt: TGTGCCAGCAGAAGCGTCCGCGGGACAGTCCCTAATGAAAAACTGTTTTTT

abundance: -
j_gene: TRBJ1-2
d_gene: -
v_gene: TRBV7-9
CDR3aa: CASSPTRRTGRTNYGYTF
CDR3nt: TGTGCCAGCAGCCCCACCCGACGCACAGGTCGAACTAACTATGGCTACACCTTC

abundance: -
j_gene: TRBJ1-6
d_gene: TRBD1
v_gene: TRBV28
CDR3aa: CASSRTGRDNSPLHF
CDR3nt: TGTGCCAGCAGTCGGACAGGGCGCGATAATTCACCCCTCCACTTT

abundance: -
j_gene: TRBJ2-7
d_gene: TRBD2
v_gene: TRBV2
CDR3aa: CASSGTSNYEQYF
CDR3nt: TGTGCCAGCAGTGGGACTAGTAATTACGAGCAGTACTTC

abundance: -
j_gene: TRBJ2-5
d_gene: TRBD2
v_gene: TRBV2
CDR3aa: CASTPGGGGETQYF
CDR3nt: TGTGCCAGCACCCCCGGGGGGGGAGGAGAGACCCAGTACTTC

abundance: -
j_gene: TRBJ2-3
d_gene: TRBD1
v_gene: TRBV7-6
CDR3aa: CASSLAGGLNTDTQYF
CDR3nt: TGTGCCAGCAGCTTAGCAGGGGGCTTGAACACAGATACGCAGTATTTT

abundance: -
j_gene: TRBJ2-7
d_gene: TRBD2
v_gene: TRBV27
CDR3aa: CASTRASGGSYEQYF
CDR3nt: TGTGCCAGCACCAGGGCTAGCGGGGGGTCCTACGAGCAGTACTTC